The rows below give T cell receptor beta chains drawn from one sample of a study of blood T cells in healthy people across ages. Each CDR3 protein gets one entry after TCRdb re-called the 5' RACE reads with MiXCR. The sample has about a million distinct CDR3 sequences; roughly 47% are singletons. The material sequenced was blood. The receptors here all came from a woman aged 55-70 years in good health. The CDR3 runs from the conserved cysteine through the conserved F or W. A D gene is named only where the DNA matches it firmly. Some rows mark clone size as missing; the rest say once, few, many or name a class of expanded clone.

clone size	J gene	D gene	V gene	CDR3 DNA	CDR3 protein
-	TRBJ1-1	-	TRBV7-2	TGTGCCAGCAGCTTAGTTGGGGGGGCGAAAACTGAAGCTTTCTTT	CASSLVGGAKTEAFF
few	TRBJ2-5	TRBD2	TRBV20-1	TGCAGTGCCTTAGGTTTGGGTCTTGCGGGAGACCAAGAGACCCAGTACTTC	CSALGLGLAGDQETQYF
-	TRBJ2-5	-	TRBV4-1	TGCGCCAGCAGCCAAGATCCCCTAGCCCGGGGGGAGACCCAGTACTTC	CASSQDPLARGETQYF
-	TRBJ2-1	-	TRBV21-1	TGTGCCAGCAGCAAAGTCGGGATTATAGCGGAATACAATGAGCAGTTCTTC	CASSKVGIIAEYNEQFF
-	TRBJ2-1	TRBD2	TRBV12-3/TRBV12-4	TGTGCCAGCAGCCACCCTAGAGCGGGATATTCTTACAATGAGCAGTTCTTC	CASSHPRAGYSYNEQFF
-	TRBJ1-1	-	TRBV27	TGTGCCAGCATAGTGGACGCTGAAGCTTTCTTT	CASIVDAEAFF
once	TRBJ2-4	TRBD2	TRBV2	TGTGCCAGCAGTTCAAGACTAGCGGGACTGGGTGAGCAGTACTTC	CASSSRLAGLGEQYF
-	TRBJ2-1	-	TRBV2	TGTGCCAGCAGTTCAGGGAATACCTACGAGCAGTTCTTC	CASSSGNTYEQFF
-	TRBJ2-7	-	TRBV3-1	TGTGCCAGCAGCGTCTCGAGGGGCGGCGAGCAGTACTTC	CASSVSRGGEQYF
-	TRBJ2-5	-	TRBV6-5	TGTGCCAGCAGTCCGAGGATACAAGAGACCCAGTACTTC	CASSPRIQETQYF
few	TRBJ1-5	TRBD1	TRBV25-1	TGTGCCAGCAGTGACGAGACAGGGGATCAGCCCCAGCATTTT	CASSDETGDQPQHF
-	TRBJ2-1	TRBD2	TRBV7-9	TGTGCCACCACTAGTAGCGGGAGCGTCAATGAGCAGTTCTTC	CATTSSGSVNEQFF
once	TRBJ2-4	-	TRBV5-1	TGCGCCAGCAGCTTGGGACGAACCGGGAACATTCAGTACTTC	CASSLGRTGNIQYF
-	TRBJ2-7	TRBD2	TRBV11-2	TGTGCCAGCAGCTTAGATCATAGGACTAGCGGAGCCTACGAGCAGTACTTC	CASSLDHRTSGAYEQYF
few	TRBJ1-5	-	TRBV15	TGTGCCACCAGCAGAGATTCCCCCCATCAGCCCCAGCATTTT	CATSRDSPHQPQHF
-	TRBJ2-4	TRBD1	TRBV6-5	TGTGCCAGCAGTCGACCGGACAGGGGAAGGCAGTACTTC	CASSRPDRGRQYF
few	TRBJ2-3	TRBD2	TRBV18	TGTGCCAGCAGTCGGGAGGGAAGCACAGATACGCAGTATTTT	CASSREGSTDTQYF
few	TRBJ2-7	-	TRBV5-5	TGTGCCAGCAGCCATACAATCGGACAGTACGAGCAGTACTTC	CASSHTIGQYEQYF
-	TRBJ2-7	-	TRBV28	TGTGCCAGCAGCCTCTCTCACATATACGAGCAGTACTTC	CASSLSHIYEQYF
-	TRBJ2-5	-	TRBV20-1	TGCAGTGCTGATAGGACTTTTGAGACCCAGTACTTC	CSADRTFETQYF
few	TRBJ2-3	TRBD2	TRBV10-3	TGTGCCATCAGTATGACTAGCCCCCAGAGCACAGATACGCAGTATTTT	CAISMTSPQSTDTQYF
-	TRBJ1-5	TRBD1	TRBV28	TGTGCCAGCAGGGCACAGGGGCGGGACAGTCCCCAGCATTTT	CASRAQGRDSPQHF
few	TRBJ2-1	-	TRBV29-1	TGCAGCGTTGAAATCCGGGAGAGTACCTACAATGAGCAGTTCTTC	CSVEIRESTYNEQFF
many	TRBJ1-6	-	TRBV11-3	TGTGCCACCGGGGACGGGGGCCCACCTACGGATTCACCCCTCCACTTT	CATGDGGPPTDSPLHF
few	TRBJ2-7	-	TRBV6-2/TRBV6-3	TGTGCCACCACCGGTCCGCCCCTATCCTACGAGCAGTACTTC	CATTGPPLSYEQYF
-	TRBJ1-2	TRBD1	TRBV4-3	TGCGCCAGCAGCCAAGACAAGGGGGCAAGGGGCTACACCTTC	CASSQDKGARGYTF
few	TRBJ1-5	-	TRBV4-1	TGCGCCAGCAGCCTTGAACGGGGCAGGGCTCAGCCCCAGCATTTT	CASSLERGRAQPQHF
-	TRBJ2-5	-	TRBV7-2	TGTGCCAGCAGACAAGCCGGGAAAGAGACCCAGTACTTC	CASRQAGKETQYF
-	TRBJ2-3	-	TRBV10-3	TGTGCCACCCGTAAGGGAGATACGCAGTATTTT	CATRKGDTQYF
-	TRBJ2-3	-	TRBV20-1	TGCAGTGTTCTGAAAAGCACAGATACGCAGTATTTT	CSVLKSTDTQYF
-	TRBJ1-6	-	TRBV4-2	TGTGCCAGCAGCTCCGAACGGAGTAATTCACCCCTCCACTTT	CASSSERSNSPLHF
few	TRBJ2-1	TRBD2	TRBV7-2	TGTGCCAGCAAGGCGGGAGGCACGAGCTATGAGCAGTTCTTC	CASKAGGTSYEQFF
-	TRBJ2-3	-	TRBV20-1	TGCAGTGCCAGAGATCAGGCAGGGGTTGGCACAGATACGCAGTATTTT	CSARDQAGVGTDTQYF
-	TRBJ2-5	-	TRBV7-2	TGTGCCAGCAGCTCCCTGCAGACCCAGTACTTC	CASSSLQTQYF
-	TRBJ2-7	TRBD2	TRBV5-1	TGCGCCAGCAGCTTGGGCGGGACTAGCGGCAACCAAGAGGCCCAGTACTTC	CASSLGGTSGNQEAQYF
-	TRBJ2-3	TRBD2	TRBV6-2/TRBV6-3	TGTGCCAGCAGCCCTCGGAGGACTAGCGGGAACTCAGATACGCAGTATTTT	CASSPRRTSGNSDTQYF
-	TRBJ2-5	TRBD1	TRBV2	TGTGCCAGCAGTGTGACAGGGGCAAAAGAGACCCAGTACTTC	CASSVTGAKETQYF
-	TRBJ2-1	-	TRBV20-1	TGCAGTGCTAGAGGGGAGACTAGTATGCCCCCGGAGCAGTTCTTC	CSARGETSMPPEQFF
-	TRBJ2-1	TRBD2	TRBV7-9	TGTGCCAGCAGCCCAATACATCAAGGACTAGCGGACTACAATGAGCAGTTCTTC	CASSPIHQGLADYNEQFF
-	TRBJ1-1	-	TRBV12-3/TRBV12-4	TGTGCCAGCAGTCCTGGGGCGACCATGAACACTGAAGCTTTCTTT	CASSPGATMNTEAFF
few	TRBJ2-5	TRBD1	TRBV7-7	TGTGCCAGCAGCCCGACAGGGATCCCACAAGAGACCCAGTACTTC	CASSPTGIPQETQYF